This TCR beta chain emerged from a study of cytomegalovirus exposure and HLA in healthy donors. Study-wide background: Earlier, 100 million to 120 million unique TCR beta sequences were recovered from about 179 million T cells by an analysis.

The PCR had 60 Vbeta and 13 Jbeta primers. Method: immunoSEQ multiplex PCR; TCRdb's copy keeps in-frame clones and lacks some. The sample's table shows under 200,000 clones. To note about this clone: The identical CDR3 is also encoded by other nucleotide sequences in the sample.

The CDR3 runs 11 residues. Per germline, CDR1 SNHLY and CDR2 FYNNEI. Trimming pared 8 bases from V and 2 bases from J, leaving 3 bases between. The V gene is TRBV2, the J gene TRBJ1-4; no firm D call. This TCR came from a man aged 25 to 40 in good health and CMV-seronegative. Specimen: PBMCs. The CDR3 DNA is TGTGCCAGCCGGACTAATGAAAAACTGTTTTTT. This sequence encodes CASRTNEKLFF.